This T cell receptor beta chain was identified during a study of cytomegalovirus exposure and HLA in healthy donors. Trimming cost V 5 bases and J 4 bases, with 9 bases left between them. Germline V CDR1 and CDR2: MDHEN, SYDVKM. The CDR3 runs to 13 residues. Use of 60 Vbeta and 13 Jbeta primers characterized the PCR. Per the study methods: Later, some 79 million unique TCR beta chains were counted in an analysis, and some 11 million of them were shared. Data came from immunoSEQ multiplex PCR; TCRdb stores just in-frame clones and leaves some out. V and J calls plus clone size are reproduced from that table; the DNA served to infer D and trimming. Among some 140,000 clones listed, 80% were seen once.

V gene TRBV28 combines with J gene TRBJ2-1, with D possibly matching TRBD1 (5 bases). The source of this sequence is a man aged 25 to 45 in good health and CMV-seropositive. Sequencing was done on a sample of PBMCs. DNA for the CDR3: TGTGCCAGCAGTCTCGACAGTTACAATGAGCAGTTCTTC. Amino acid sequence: CASSLDSYNEQFF.